These T cell receptor beta chains were read from a single sample in a study of beta chain features in type 1 diabetes. Here immunoSEQ multiplex PCR was the method, and the copy in TCRdb shows in-frame clones only, minus some. Of some 700,000 clones in the sample, around 15% were seen once. The specimen was naive CD4+ T cells from blood. Receptors originate from a man aged 18 to 30 with type 1 diabetes. Both conserved end residues are part of each CDR3. D genes are given only for firm matches. Only part of the rows carry a size: once, few, many, or a class if the clone is expanded.

J: TRBJ2-7; V: TRBV5-1; size: few; D: TRBD1; CDR3: CASSLMTGSSYEQYF; DNA: TGCGCCAGCAGCTTGATGACAGGGAGCTCCTACGAGCAGTACTTC
J: TRBJ2-7; V: TRBV5-1; size: NA; D: NA; CDR3: CASSFGEGGEQYF; DNA: TGCGCCAGCAGCTTCGGGGAAGGCGGCGAGCAGTACTTC
J: TRBJ1-2; V: TRBV7-3; size: few; D: NA; CDR3: CASSLSGGGLSPYGYTF; DNA: TGTGCCAGCAGCTTATCCGGGGGCGGACTATCCCCCTATGGCTACACCTTC
J: TRBJ2-3; V: TRBV7-9; size: few; D: NA; CDR3: CASSTLSTDTQYF; DNA: TGTGCCAGCAGCACACTCAGCACAGATACGCAGTATTTT
J: TRBJ2-3; V: TRBV5-4; size: NA; D: NA; CDR3: CASSLGGLSVTDTQYF; DNA: TGTGCCAGCAGCTTGGGGGGCCTATCGGTGACAGATACGCAGTATTTT
J: TRBJ1-2; V: TRBV5-5; size: few; D: TRBD1; CDR3: CASSGDRGNYGYTF; DNA: TGTGCCAGCAGCGGGGACAGGGGGAACTATGGCTACACCTTC
J: TRBJ2-7; V: TRBV5-1; size: NA; D: TRBD1; CDR3: CASSRGQGVRF; DNA: TGCGCCAGCAGCCGGGGACAGGGGGTGCGCTTC
J: TRBJ2-2; V: TRBV6-5; size: NA; D: NA; CDR3: CASSYDSSNTGELFF; DNA: TGTGCCAGCAGTTACGACAGCTCGAACACCGGGGAGCTGTTTTTT
J: TRBJ2-3; V: TRBV5-4; size: NA; D: NA; CDR3: CASSLAPTGTDTQYF; DNA: TGTGCCAGCAGCTTAGCACCTACGGGCACAGATACGCAGTATTTT
J: TRBJ2-3; V: TRBV27; size: NA; D: TRBD1; CDR3: CASRPDRGSTDTQYF; DNA: TGTGCCAGCAGGCCGGACAGGGGAAGCACAGATACGCAGTATTTT
J: TRBJ2-7; V: TRBV28; size: NA; D: TRBD1; CDR3: CASTTGTGELHEQYF; DNA: TGTGCCAGCACAACCGGGACAGGGGAACTTCACGAGCAGTACTTC
J: TRBJ1-2; V: TRBV5-4; size: few; D: NA; CDR3: CASSSNYGYTF; DNA: TGTGCCAGCAGCTCTAACTATGGCTACACCTTC
J: TRBJ2-1; V: TRBV5-1; size: few; D: TRBD2; CDR3: CASSSTSGSHNEQFF; DNA: TGCGCCAGCAGCTCCACTAGCGGGTCCCACAATGAGCAGTTCTTC
J: TRBJ1-1; V: TRBV30; size: few; D: NA; CDR3: CAWSHQGNEAFF; DNA: TGTGCCTGGAGTCATCAGGGGAATGAAGCTTTCTTT
J: TRBJ1-5; V: TRBV30; size: few; D: NA; CDR3: CAWSAGGNQPQHF; DNA: TGTGCCTGGAGTGCTGGGGGGAATCAGCCCCAGCATTTT
J: TRBJ1-6; V: TRBV6-5; size: NA; D: NA; CDR3: CASSYSGDSPLHF; DNA: TGTGCCAGCAGTTACTCGGGGGATTCACCCCTCCACTTT
J: TRBJ1-1; V: TRBV10-3; size: few; D: TRBD1; CDR3: CAIRGGSAEAFF; DNA: TGTGCCATCAGAGGGGGCTCAGCTGAAGCTTTCTTT
J: TRBJ1-2; V: TRBV6-1; size: NA; D: NA; CDR3: CASSTRSGQNYGYTF; DNA: TGTGCCAGCAGTACCCGATCGGGACAAAACTATGGCTACACCTTC
J: TRBJ2-5; V: TRBV5-1; size: few; D: NA; CDR3: CASSLEGTPQETQYF; DNA: TGCGCCAGCAGCTTGGAAGGGACTCCTCAAGAGACCCAGTACTTC
J: TRBJ2-1; V: TRBV30; size: NA; D: NA; CDR3: CAWSLTGTGVNEQFF; DNA: TGTGCCTGGAGTCTCACCGGGACTGGAGTCAATGAGCAGTTCTTC
J: TRBJ1-5; V: TRBV30; size: few; D: NA; CDR3: CAWSVLDSNQPQHF; DNA: TGTGCCTGGAGTGTATTGGATAGCAATCAGCCCCAGCATTTT
J: TRBJ2-7; V: TRBV5-1; size: few; D: NA; CDR3: CASSLVGPRESYEQYF; DNA: TGCGCCAGCAGCTTGGTTGGGCCCAGGGAGTCCTACGAGCAGTACTTC
J: TRBJ2-5; V: TRBV5-1; size: NA; D: NA; CDR3: CASSLGTGTQETQYF; DNA: TGCGCCAGCAGCTTGGGCACAGGGACACAAGAGACCCAGTACTTC
J: TRBJ1-2; V: TRBV4-2; size: NA; D: NA; CDR3: CASSQDRGDLSYGYTF; DNA: TGTGCCAGCAGCCAAGATCGCGGGGACTTGAGCTATGGCTACACCTTC
J: TRBJ2-3; V: TRBV18; size: few; D: NA; CDR3: CASSPSGDTQYF; DNA: TGTGCCAGCTCACCATCCGGAGATACGCAGTATTTT
J: TRBJ1-5; V: TRBV28; size: NA; D: NA; CDR3: CASSQGYNQPQHF; DNA: TGTGCCAGCAGCCAGGGATACAATCAGCCCCAGCATTTT